This TCR beta chain appears in the sequencing data of a study of blood T cell repertoires in COVID-19. Study summary: T cells, B-cell-depleted T cells, or PBMCs supplied cDNA or gDNA.

Original processing methods: Using reference gene primer amplification, nucleated cell counts were estimated. Here immunoSEQ multiplex PCR was the method, and the copy in TCRdb shows in-frame clones only, minus some. That table supplies the V and J calls and clone size; D and trimming were determined from the DNA. This table has 130,000 or so clones, just under 80% appearing once. CDR1 and CDR2 from the germline V gene are SGHNT and YENEEA. The germline V and J ends were trimmed by 5 bases and 0 bases, with 16 bases remaining between them. The CDR3 contains 17 residues. Material for sequencing was peripheral blood. The sequence was obtained from a human donor in a cohort sampled during active COVID-19. This chain links TRBV11-3 with TRBJ2-2; D possibly corresponds to TRBD1 (6 bases). CDR3 sequence: CASSDNRVLANTGELFF. The CDR3 coding sequence is TGTGCCAGCAGCGATAACAGGGTACTCGCGAACACCGGGGAGCTGTTTTTT. The full variable domain, with the rest looked up from reference TRBV11-3 and TRBJ2-2, is EAGVVQSPRYKIIEKKQPVAFWCNPISGHNTLYWYLQNLGQGPELLIRYENEEAVDDSQLPKDRFSAERLKGVDSTLKIQPAELGDSAVYLCASSDNRVLANTGELFFGEGSRLTVL.